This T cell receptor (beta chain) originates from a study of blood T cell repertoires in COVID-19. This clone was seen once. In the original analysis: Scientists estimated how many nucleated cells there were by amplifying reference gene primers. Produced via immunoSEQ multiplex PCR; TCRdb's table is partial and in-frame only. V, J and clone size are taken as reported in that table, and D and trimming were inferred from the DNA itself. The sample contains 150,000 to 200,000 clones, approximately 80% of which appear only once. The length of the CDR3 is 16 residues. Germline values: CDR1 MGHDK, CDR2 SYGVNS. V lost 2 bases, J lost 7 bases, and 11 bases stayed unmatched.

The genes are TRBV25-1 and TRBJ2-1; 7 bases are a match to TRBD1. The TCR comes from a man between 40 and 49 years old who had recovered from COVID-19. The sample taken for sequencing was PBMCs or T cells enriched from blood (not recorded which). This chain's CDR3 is CASSEPGTAIGNEQFF. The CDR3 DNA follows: TGTGCCAGCAGTGAACCCGGGACAGCAATTGGGAATGAGCAGTTCTTC.